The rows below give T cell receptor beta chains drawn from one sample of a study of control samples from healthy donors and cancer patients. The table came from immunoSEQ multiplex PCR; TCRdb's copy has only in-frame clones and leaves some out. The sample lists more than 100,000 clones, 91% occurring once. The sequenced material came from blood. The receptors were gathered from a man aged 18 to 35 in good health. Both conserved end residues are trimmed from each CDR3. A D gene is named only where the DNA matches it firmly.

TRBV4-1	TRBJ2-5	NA	ASSQERGQPQETQY
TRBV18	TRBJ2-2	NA	ASSPTPGGGFTGELF
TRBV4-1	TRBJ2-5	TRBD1	ASSQTQGVQETQY
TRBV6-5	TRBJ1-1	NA	ASSPTRERAF
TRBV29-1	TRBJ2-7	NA	SVEGQTPYEQY
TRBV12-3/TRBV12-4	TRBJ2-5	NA	ASTLRTEETQY
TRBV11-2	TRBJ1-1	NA	ASSLDRVGTEAF
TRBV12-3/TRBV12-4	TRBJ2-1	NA	ASSLNRNEQF
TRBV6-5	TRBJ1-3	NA	ASRGDTGSGNTIY
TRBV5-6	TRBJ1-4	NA	ASSRSVGIALNEKLF
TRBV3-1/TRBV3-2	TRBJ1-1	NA	ASSRGQVFPRTEAF
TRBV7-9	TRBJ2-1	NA	ASSLALTNEQF
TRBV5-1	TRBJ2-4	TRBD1	ASSIETGGGIQY
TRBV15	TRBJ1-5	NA	ATSRERTGYSNQPQH
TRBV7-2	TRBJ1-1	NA	ASSHGTLNTEAF
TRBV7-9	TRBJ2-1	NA	ASSLAGSYNEQF
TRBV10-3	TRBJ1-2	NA	AISERGLFYGYT
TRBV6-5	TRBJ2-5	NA	ASSYSGGSETQY
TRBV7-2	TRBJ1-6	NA	ASSLFPKTSPLH
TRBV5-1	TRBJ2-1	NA	ASSLQADYNEQF
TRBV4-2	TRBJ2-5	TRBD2	ASSQGGSAGAIQETQY
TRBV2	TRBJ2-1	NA	ASRRYTYNEQF
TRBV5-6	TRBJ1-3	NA	ASSLNRIGGNTIY
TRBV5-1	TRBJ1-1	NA	ASSLSGRLETEAF
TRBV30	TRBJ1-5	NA	AWGGKGNQPQH
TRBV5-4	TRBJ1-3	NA	ASSLSSIGNTIY
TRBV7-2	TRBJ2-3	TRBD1	ASSLTGGDTQY
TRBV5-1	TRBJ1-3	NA	ASSLASADGNTIY
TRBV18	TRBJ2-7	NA	ASSAGISEQY
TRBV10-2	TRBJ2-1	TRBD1	ASSEQGDEQF
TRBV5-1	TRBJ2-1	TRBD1	ASTTGDEYNEQF
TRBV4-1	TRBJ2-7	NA	ASSQDRSAYEQY
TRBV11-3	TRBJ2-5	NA	ASSLGAGETQY
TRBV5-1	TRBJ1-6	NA	ASSLGRLYSPLH
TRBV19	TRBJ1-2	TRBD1	ASSGRGPEGYT
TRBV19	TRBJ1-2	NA	ASSYAPAGYGYT
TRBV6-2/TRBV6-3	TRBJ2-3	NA	ASSTGTRDTDTQY
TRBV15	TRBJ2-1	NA	ATSRVRPALRSYNEQF
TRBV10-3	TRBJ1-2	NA	AISELGASYGYT
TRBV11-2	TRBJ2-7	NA	ASSLRAAVRWDEQY
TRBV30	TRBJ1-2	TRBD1	AWSTGTGWVSGYT